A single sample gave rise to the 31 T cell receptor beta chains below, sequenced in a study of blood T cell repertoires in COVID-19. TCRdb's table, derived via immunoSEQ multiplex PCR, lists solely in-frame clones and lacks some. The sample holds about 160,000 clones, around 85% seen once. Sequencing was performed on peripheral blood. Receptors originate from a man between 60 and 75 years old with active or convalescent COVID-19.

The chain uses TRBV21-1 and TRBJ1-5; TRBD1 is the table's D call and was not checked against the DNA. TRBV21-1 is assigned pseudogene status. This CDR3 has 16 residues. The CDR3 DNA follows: TGTGCCAGCAGCAAATGGTCCAGGGTCGGCAATCAGCCCCAGCATTTT. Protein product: CASSKWSRVGNQPQHF.

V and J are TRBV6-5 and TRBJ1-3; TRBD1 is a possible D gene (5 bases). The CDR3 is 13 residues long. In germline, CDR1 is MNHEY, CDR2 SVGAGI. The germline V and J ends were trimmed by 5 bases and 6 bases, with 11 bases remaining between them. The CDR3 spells CASSLAGENTIYF. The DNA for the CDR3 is TGTGCCAGCAGTCTGGCGGGGGAAAACACCATATATTTT.

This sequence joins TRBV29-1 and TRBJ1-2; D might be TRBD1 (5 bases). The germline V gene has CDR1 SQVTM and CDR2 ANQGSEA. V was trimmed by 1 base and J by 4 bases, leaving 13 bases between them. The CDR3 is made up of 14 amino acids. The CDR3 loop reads CSVEVGGTTYGYTF. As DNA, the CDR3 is TGCAGCGTTGAAGTCGGGGGAACAACCTATGGCTACACCTTC.

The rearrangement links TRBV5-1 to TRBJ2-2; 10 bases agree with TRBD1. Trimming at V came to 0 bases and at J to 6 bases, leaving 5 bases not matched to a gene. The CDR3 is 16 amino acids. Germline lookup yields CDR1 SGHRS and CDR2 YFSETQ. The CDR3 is CASSLAGTGEAGELFF. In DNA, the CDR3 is TGCGCCAGCAGCTTGGCAGGGACAGGGGAAGCCGGGGAGCTGTTTTTT. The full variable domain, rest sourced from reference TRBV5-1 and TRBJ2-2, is KAGVTQTPRYLIKTRGQQVTLSCSPISGHRSVSWYQQTPGQGLQFLFEYFSETQRNKGNFPGRFSGRQFSNSRSEMNVSTLELGDSALYLCASSLAGTGEAGELFFGEGSRLTVL.

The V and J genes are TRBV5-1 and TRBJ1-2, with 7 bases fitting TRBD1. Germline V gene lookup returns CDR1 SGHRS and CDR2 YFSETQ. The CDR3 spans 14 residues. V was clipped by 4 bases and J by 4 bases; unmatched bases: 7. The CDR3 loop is CASSGTGATYGYTF. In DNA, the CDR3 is TGCGCCAGCAGCGGTACAGGGGCGACCTATGGCTACACCTTC.

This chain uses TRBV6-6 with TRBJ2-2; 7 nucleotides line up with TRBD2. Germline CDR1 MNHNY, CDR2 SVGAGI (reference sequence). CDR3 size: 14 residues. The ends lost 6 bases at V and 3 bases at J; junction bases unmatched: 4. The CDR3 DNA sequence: TGTGCCAGCAGAAAGGCGGGAGACACCGGGGAGCTGTTTTTT. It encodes CASRKAGDTGELFF.

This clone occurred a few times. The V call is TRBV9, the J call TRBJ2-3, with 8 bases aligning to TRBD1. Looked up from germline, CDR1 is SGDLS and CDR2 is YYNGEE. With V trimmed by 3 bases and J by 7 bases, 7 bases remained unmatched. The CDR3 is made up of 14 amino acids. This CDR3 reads CASSAEDRVYTQYF. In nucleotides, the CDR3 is TGTGCCAGCAGCGCCGAGGACAGGGTCTATACGCAGTATTTT.

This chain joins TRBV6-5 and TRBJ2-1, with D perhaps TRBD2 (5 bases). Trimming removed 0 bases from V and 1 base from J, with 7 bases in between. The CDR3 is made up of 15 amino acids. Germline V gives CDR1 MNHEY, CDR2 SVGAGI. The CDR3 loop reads CASSYSRASYNEQFF. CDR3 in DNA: TGTGCCAGCAGTTACTCGAGGGCATCCTACAATGAGCAGTTCTTC.

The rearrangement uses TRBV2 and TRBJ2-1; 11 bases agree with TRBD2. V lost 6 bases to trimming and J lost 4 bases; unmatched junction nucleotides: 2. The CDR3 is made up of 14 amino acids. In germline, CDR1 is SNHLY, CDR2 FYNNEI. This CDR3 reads CASSPSGRYNEQFF. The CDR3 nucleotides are TGTGCCAGCAGCCCTAGCGGGAGGTACAATGAGCAGTTCTTC.

The CDR3 DNA reads TGCGCCAGCACGTTAACAGAGAACACTGAAGCTTTCTTT. Translation gives CASTLTENTEAFF. The chain has TRBV5-1 and TRBJ1-1; D gene unclear. Germline CDR1 is SGHRS and CDR2 is YFSETQ. The CDR3 has 13 residues. V dropped 6 bases and J dropped 1 base, with 10 bases sitting between them.

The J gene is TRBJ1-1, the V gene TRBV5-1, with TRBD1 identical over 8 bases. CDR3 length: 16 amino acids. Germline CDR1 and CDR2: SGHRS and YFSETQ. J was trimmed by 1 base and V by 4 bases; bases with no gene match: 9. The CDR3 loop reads CASSPVRGQGNTEAFF. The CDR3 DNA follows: TGCGCCAGCAGCCCTGTGAGAGGACAGGGGAACACTGAAGCTTTCTTT. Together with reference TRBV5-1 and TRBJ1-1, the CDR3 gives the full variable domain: KAGVTQTPRYLIKTRGQQVTLSCSPISGHRSVSWYQQTPGQGLQFLFEYFSETQRNKGNFPGRFSGRQFSNSRSEMNVSTLELGDSALYLCASSPVRGQGNTEAFFGQGTRLTVV.

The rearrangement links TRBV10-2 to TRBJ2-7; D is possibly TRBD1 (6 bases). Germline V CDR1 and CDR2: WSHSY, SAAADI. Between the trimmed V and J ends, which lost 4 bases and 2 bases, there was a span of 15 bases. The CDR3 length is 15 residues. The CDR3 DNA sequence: TGCGCCAGCAGTGGAAGGGCAGGGGCCACCTACGAGCAGTACTTC. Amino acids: CASSGRAGATYEQYF.

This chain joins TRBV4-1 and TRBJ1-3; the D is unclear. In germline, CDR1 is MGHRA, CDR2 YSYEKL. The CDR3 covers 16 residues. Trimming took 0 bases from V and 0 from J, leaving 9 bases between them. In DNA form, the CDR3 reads TGCGCCAGCAGCCAAGAAACCCCCGGCTCTGGAAACACCATATATTTT. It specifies CASSQETPGSGNTIYF.

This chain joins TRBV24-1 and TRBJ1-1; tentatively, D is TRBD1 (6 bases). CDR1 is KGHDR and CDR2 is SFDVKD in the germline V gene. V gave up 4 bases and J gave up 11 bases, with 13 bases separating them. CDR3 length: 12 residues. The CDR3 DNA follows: TGTGCCACCAGTGACTCGACAGGTAGCGCTTTCTTT. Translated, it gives CATSDSTGSAFF.

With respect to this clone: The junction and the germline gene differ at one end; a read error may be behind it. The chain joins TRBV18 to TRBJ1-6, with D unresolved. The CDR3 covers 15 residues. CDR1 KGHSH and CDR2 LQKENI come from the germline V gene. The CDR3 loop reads CASSMESSYNSPPHF. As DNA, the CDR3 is TGTGCCAGCTCAATGGAGAGCTCCTATAATTCACCCCCCCACTTT.

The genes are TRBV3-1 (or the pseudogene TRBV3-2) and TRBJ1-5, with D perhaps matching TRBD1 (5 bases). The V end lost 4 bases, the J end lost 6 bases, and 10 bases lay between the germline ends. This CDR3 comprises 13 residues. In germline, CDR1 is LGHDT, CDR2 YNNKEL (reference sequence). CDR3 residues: CASSPPGGQPQHF. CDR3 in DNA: TGTGCCAGCAGCCCTCCGGGGGGTCAGCCCCAGCATTTT.

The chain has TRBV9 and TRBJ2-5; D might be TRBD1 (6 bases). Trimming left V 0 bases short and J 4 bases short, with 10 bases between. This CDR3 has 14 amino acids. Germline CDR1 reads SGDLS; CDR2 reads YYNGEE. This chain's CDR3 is CASSVATGRETQYF. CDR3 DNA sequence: TGTGCCAGCAGCGTAGCAACAGGGCGAGAGACCCAGTACTTC. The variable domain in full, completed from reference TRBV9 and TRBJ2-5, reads DSGVTQTPKHLITATGQRVTLRCSPRSGDLSVYWYQQSLDQGLQFLIQYYNGEERAKGNILERFSAQQFPDLHSELNLSSLELGDSALYFCASSVATGRETQYFGPGTRLLVL.

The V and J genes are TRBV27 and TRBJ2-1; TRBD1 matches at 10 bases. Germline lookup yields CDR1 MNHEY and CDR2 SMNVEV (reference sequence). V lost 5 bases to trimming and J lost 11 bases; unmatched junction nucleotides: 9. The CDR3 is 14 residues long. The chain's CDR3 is CASSDTGTGVKQFF. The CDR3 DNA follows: TGTGCCAGCAGTGACACCGGGACAGGGGTGAAGCAGTTCTTC.

CDR3 protein: CASSLFSRRTSGYEQYF. CDR3 DNA: TGTGCCAGCAGCTTGTTCAGCCGGAGGACTAGCGGTTACGAGCAGTACTTC. The chain joins TRBV5-4 to TRBJ2-7, with TRBD2 identical over 10 bases. The CDR3 totals 17 residues. Per germline, CDR1 SGHNT and CDR2 YYREEE (reference sequence). Losses at the gene ends were 1 base for V and 4 bases for J; bases not matched to a gene: 11.

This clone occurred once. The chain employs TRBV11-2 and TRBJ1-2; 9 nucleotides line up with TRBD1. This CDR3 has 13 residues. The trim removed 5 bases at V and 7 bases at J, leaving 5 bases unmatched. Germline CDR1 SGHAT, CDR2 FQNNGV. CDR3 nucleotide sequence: TGTGCCAGCAGCCCAAACAGGGGGCTTGGCTACACCTTC. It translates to CASSPNRGLGYTF.

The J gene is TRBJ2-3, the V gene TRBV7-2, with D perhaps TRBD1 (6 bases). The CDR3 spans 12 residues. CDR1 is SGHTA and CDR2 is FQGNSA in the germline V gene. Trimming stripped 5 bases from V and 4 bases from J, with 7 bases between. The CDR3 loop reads CASSTGSDTQYF. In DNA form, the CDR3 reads TGTGCCAGCAGCACAGGGTCAGATACGCAGTATTTT.

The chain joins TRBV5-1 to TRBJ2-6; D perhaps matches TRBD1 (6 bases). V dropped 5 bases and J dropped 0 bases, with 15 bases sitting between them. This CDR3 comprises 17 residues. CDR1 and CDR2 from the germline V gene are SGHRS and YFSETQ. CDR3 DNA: TGCGCCAGCAGTGCCGGGACACACTCCTCTGGGGCCAACGTCCTGACTTTC. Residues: CASSAGTHSSGANVLTF.

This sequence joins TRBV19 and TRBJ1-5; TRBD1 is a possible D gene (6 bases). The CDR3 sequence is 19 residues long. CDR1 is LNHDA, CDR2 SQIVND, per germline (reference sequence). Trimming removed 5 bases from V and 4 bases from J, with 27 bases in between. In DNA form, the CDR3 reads TGTGCCAGTAGTTCGAGACCTAACTCCGGGACAAGGTCTAATCAGCCCCAGCATTTT. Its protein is CASSSRPNSGTRSNQPQHF.

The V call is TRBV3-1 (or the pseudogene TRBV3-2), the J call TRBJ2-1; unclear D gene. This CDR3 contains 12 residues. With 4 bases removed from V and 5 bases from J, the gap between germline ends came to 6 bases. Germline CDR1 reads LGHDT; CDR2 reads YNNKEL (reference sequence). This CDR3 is CASSRSDNEQFF. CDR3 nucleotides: TGTGCCAGCAGCCGGAGCGACAATGAGCAGTTCTTC.

CDR3 region: CASSLFVQGSGETQYF. The DNA for the CDR3 is TGTGCCAGCAGCTTATTTGTTCAGGGGTCAGGAGAGACCCAGTACTTC. The chain uses TRBV7-9 and TRBJ2-5; tentatively, D is TRBD1 (6 bases). The CDR3 loop spans 16 amino acids. Germline CDR1 and CDR2: SEHNR and FQNEAQ (reference sequence). The ends were cut back, 2 bases at V and 4 bases at J, with 17 bases in the middle.

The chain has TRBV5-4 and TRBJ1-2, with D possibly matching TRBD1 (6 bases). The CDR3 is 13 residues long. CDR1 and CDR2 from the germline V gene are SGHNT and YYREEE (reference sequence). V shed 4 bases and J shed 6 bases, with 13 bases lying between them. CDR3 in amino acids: CASSTYHRDGYTF. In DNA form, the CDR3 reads TGTGCCAGCAGCACTTATCACAGGGATGGCTACACCTTC. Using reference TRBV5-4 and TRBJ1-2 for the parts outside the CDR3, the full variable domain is ETGVTQSPTHLIKTRGQQVTLRCSSQSGHNTVSWYQQALGQGPQFIFQYYREEENGRGNFPPRFSGLQFPNYSSELNVNALELDDSALYLCASSTYHRDGYTFGSGTRLTVV.

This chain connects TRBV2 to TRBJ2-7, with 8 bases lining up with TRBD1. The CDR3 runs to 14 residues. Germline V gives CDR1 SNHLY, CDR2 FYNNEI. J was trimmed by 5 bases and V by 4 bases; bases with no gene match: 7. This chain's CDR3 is CASSVQGAYDEQYF. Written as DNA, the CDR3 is TGTGCCAGCAGTGTTCAGGGGGCCTATGACGAGCAGTACTTC. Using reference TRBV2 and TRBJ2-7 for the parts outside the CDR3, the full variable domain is EPEVTQTPSHQVTQMGQEVILRCVPISNHLYFYWYRQILGQKVEFLVSFYNNEISEKSEIFDDQFSVERPDGSNFTLKIRSTKLEDSAMYFCASSVQGAYDEQYFGPGTRLTVT.

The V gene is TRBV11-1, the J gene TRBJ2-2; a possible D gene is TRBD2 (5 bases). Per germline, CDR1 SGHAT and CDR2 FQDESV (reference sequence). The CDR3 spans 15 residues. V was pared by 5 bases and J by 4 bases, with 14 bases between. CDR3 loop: CASSPRRRSTGELFF. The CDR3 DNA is TGTGCCAGCAGCCCAAGGCGGAGGTCCACCGGGGAGCTGTTTTTT.

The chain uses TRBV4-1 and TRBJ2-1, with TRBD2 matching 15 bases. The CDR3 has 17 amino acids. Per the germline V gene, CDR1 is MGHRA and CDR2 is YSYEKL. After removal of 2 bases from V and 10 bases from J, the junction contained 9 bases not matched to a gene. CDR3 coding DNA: TGCGCCAGCAGCCAACCCCCCCCGGGACTAGCGGGGGGCGAGCAGTTCTTC. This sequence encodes CASSQPPPGLAGGEQFF.

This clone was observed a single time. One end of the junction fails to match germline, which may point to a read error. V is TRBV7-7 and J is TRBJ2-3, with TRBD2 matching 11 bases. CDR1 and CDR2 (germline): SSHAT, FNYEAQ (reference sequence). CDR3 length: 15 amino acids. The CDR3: CASSPGLAATDTQYF. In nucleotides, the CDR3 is TGTGCTAGCAGCCCGGGACTAGCGGCCACAGATACGCAGTATTTT.

The CDR3 sequence: CASSFGTGPYEQYF. CDR3 in DNA: TGTGCCAGCAGCTTCGGGACAGGGCCCTACGAGCAGTACTTC. This sequence joins TRBV11-2 and TRBJ2-7, with 9 positions matching TRBD1. CDR1 and CDR2 from the germline V gene are SGHAT and FQNNGV. The ends lost 3 bases at V and 2 bases at J; junction bases unmatched: 2. The CDR3 is 14 amino acids.